These 29 T cell receptor beta chains share one sample of origin, sequenced in a study of T cell responses to AZD1222 COVID-19 vaccine. Assay: immunoSEQ multiplex PCR; the TCRdb copy retains only in-frame clones and omits some. The sample lists approximately 180,000 clones; around 87% were seen once. The sample consisted of peripheral blood, taken on day 0 of AZD1222 vaccination. These TCRs come from an adult in good health.

J is TRBJ2-2 and V is TRBV28; 12 nucleotides match TRBD1. J lost 6 bases, V lost 6 bases, and 8 bases had no gene match. CDR3 length: 16 residues. Germline lookup yields CDR1 MDHEN and CDR2 SYDVKM. The CDR3 reads CASSTLGQGASGELFF. The CDR3 coding sequence is TGTGCCAGCAGCACCCTGGGACAGGGGGCCTCCGGGGAGCTGTTTTTT. Together with reference TRBV28 and TRBJ2-2, the CDR3 gives the full variable domain: DVKVTQSSRYLVKRTGEKVFLECVQDMDHENMFWYRQDPGLGLRLIYFSYDVKMKEKGDIPEGYSVSREKKERFSLILESASTNQTSMYLCASSTLGQGASGELFFGEGSRLTVL.

The rearrangement links TRBV2 to TRBJ1-5, with 8 nucleotides matching TRBD1. Germline V gives CDR1 SNHLY, CDR2 FYNNEI. The V and J ends lost 6 bases and 2 bases, in that order; junction bases with no gene match: 3. The CDR3 contains 14 residues. CDR3 region: CASRGTGGNQPQHF. As DNA, the CDR3 is TGTGCCAGCAGAGGGACAGGTGGCAATCAGCCCCAGCATTTT.

This chain joins TRBV9 and TRBJ2-2; 10 bases match TRBD2. The CDR3 sequence is 19 residues long. In germline, CDR1 is SGDLS, CDR2 YYNGEE. Trimming cost V 3 bases and J 5 bases; bases outside gene matches: 16. The DNA for the CDR3 is TGTGCCAGCAGCGCTTCCCTTGGGGTGGTACTAGCGGGAACCGGGGAGCTGTTTTTT. Translated, it gives CASSASLGVVLAGTGELFF. The full variable domain, with the rest looked up from reference TRBV9 and TRBJ2-2, is DSGVTQTPKHLITATGQRVTLRCSPRSGDLSVYWYQQSLDQGLQFLIQYYNGEERAKGNILERFSAQQFPDLHSELNLSSLELGDSALYFCASSASLGVVLAGTGELFFGEGSRLTVL.

The V call is TRBV7-8, the J call TRBJ1-5; tentative D call: TRBD1 (6 bases). The CDR3 extends over 15 amino acids. Trimming pared 3 bases from V and 7 bases from J, leaving 16 bases between. Germline-derived CDR1 and CDR2 are SGHVS and FQNEAQ. Here the CDR3 reads CASSLRDTSAQPQHF. The CDR3 nucleotides are TGTGCCAGCAGCTTGAGGGACACCTCGGCGCAGCCCCAGCATTTT.

The chain uses TRBV11-2 and TRBJ1-1; tentatively, D is TRBD1 (5 bases). Germline assignment: CDR1 SGHAT and CDR2 FQNNGV. V lost 1 base, J lost 3 bases, and 6 bases lay in between. The CDR3 has 13 amino acids. The chain's CDR3 is CASSLVTDTEAFF. The CDR3 nucleotides are TGTGCCAGCAGCTTAGTGACAGACACTGAAGCTTTCTTT.

The chain joins TRBV6-5 to TRBJ2-7, with 12 bases that match TRBD2. The CDR3 sequence is 15 residues long. From germline, CDR1 is MNHEY and CDR2 SVGAGI. Unmatched junction bases numbered 13, after V lost 11 bases and J lost 5 bases. The CDR3 protein is CASRPLSSGRDEQYF. CDR3 DNA sequence: TGTGCCTCAAGACCTCTCTCTAGCGGGAGGGACGAGCAGTACTTC.

This chain joins TRBV4-2 and TRBJ2-2; unclear D gene. Germline CDR1 LGHNA, CDR2 YNFKEQ. V was cut by 1 base and J by 6 bases, with 9 bases left in between. The CDR3 extends over 14 amino acids. CDR3: CASSQVHTPGELFF. In DNA, the CDR3 is TGTGCCAGCAGCCAAGTTCACACCCCCGGGGAGCTGTTTTTT.

V is TRBV2 and J is TRBJ2-7; 10 bases map to TRBD1. V trimming: 6 bases; J trimming: 3 bases; junction bases outside the gene matches: 8. Germline CDR1 and CDR2: SNHLY and FYNNEI. This CDR3 has 15 residues. The CDR3 loop is CASRTWTGGNYEQYF. Here the CDR3 DNA reads TGTGCCAGCAGGACTTGGACAGGGGGGAACTACGAGCAGTACTTC.

The chain combines TRBV19 with TRBJ1-4; 7 bases match TRBD1. Germline V gene sequence: CDR1 LNHDA, CDR2 SQIVND (reference sequence). With V trimmed by 4 bases and J by 4 bases, 12 bases remained unmatched. This CDR3 contains 17 residues. The CDR3 nucleotides read TGTGCCAGTAGTACCCCAAGAATCGGGACAGTTAATGAAAAACTGTTTTTT. Its protein is CASSTPRIGTVNEKLFF.

V gene TRBV5-1 combines with J gene TRBJ2-7; no reliable D call. Trimming shortened V by 4 bases and J by 2 bases, and 10 bases separated the two germline ends. Germline V gene sequence: CDR1 SGHRS, CDR2 YFSETQ. This CDR3 is built from 13 residues. CDR3 coding DNA: TGCGCCAGCAGCCGTCTAGGTCCCTACGAGCAGTACTTC. It yields the protein CASSRLGPYEQYF.

This clone occurred once. The rearrangement uses TRBV19 and TRBJ2-1, with 8 bases matching TRBD2. Germline V gene lookup returns CDR1 LNHDA and CDR2 SQIVND (reference sequence). The CDR3 consists of 16 residues. V lost 3 bases, J lost 12 bases, and 16 bases stayed unmatched. This chain's CDR3 is CASSMVERTSFPRQFF. For the CDR3, the DNA is TGTGCCAGTAGTATGGTGGAGCGGACTAGCTTTCCCAGGCAGTTCTTC.

The gene calls are TRBV5-4 and TRBJ1-1; tentatively, D is TRBD1 (6 bases). V was shortened by 4 bases and J by 3 bases, with 19 bases between the two germline ends. The CDR3 length is 16 residues. Germline CDR1 and CDR2: SGHNT and YYREEE (reference sequence). The CDR3 DNA reads as TGTGCCAGCAGCGCGAGACAGCATTACAGGGACACTGAAGCTTTCTTT. This translates into CASSARQHYRDTEAFF. Complete variable domain (other parts from reference TRBV5-4 and TRBJ1-1): ETGVTQSPTHLIKTRGQQVTLRCSSQSGHNTVSWYQQALGQGPQFIFQYYREEENGRGNFPPRFSGLQFPNYSSELNVNALELDDSALYLCASSARQHYRDTEAFFGQGTRLTVV.

This sequence joins TRBV6-6 and TRBJ2-5, with D possibly being TRBD2 (5 bases). The CDR3 totals 12 residues. Germline V gene sequence: CDR1 MNHNY, CDR2 SVGAGI (reference sequence). Trimming shortened V by 9 bases and J by 3 bases, and 11 bases separated the two germline ends. The CDR3 region has the DNA TGTGCCAGTACGGGGAGCAAAGAGACCCAGTACTTC. It is translated as CASTGSKETQYF.

J is TRBJ1-5 and V is TRBV19, with D perhaps TRBD1 (6 bases). Germline assignment: CDR1 LNHDA and CDR2 SQIVND (reference sequence). This CDR3 has 15 residues. V lost 5 bases and J lost 5, with 16 bases in between. The CDR3 sequence: CASSFQGWEDQPQHF. DNA for the CDR3: TGTGCCAGTAGTTTTCAGGGGTGGGAGGATCAGCCCCAGCATTTT.

The J gene is TRBJ2-7, the V gene TRBV7-9; no definite D call. The CDR3 is 15 residues long. V was pared by 3 bases and J by 0 bases, with 12 bases between. Germline V gene lookup returns CDR1 SEHNR and CDR2 FQNEAQ (reference sequence). CDR3 amino acids: CASSFEIVSSYEQYF. CDR3 bases: TGTGCCAGCAGCTTTGAAATCGTTAGCTCCTACGAGCAGTACTTC. Full variable domain (outside the CDR3, taken from reference TRBV7-9 and TRBJ2-7): DTGVSQNPRHKITKRGQNVTFRCDPISEHNRLYWYRQTLGQGPEFLTYFQNEAQLEKSRLLSDRFSAERPKGSFSTLEIQRTEQGDSAMYLCASSFEIVSSYEQYFGPGTRLTVT.

The gene calls are TRBV19 and TRBJ2-7; 9 nucleotides agree with TRBD1. The CDR3 runs to 16 residues. The V gene's germline CDR1 is LNHDA and CDR2 SQIVND (reference sequence). J lost 0 bases, V lost 5 bases, and 8 bases had no gene match. The CDR3 is CASSSPGQGSSYEQYF. CDR3 in DNA: TGTGCCAGTAGTTCGCCGGGACAGGGAAGCTCCTACGAGCAGTACTTC.

This chain links TRBV6-5 with TRBJ2-7; D call uncertain. The CDR3 sequence is 13 residues long. Germline loops: CDR1 MNHEY, CDR2 SVGAGI. Trimming left V 6 bases short and J 0 bases short, with 9 bases between. The CDR3 DNA sequence: TGTGCCAGCAGGTTCCTGGGCTCCTACGAGCAGTACTTC. This translates into CASRFLGSYEQYF.

The rearrangement links TRBV5-1 to TRBJ1-1; D remains ambiguous. The V end lost 7 bases, the J end lost 4 bases, and 14 bases lay between the germline ends. Germline CDR1 is SGHRS and CDR2 is YFSETQ. The CDR3 sequence is 13 residues long. The CDR3, as DNA: TGCGCCAGCGCGCGCATCGGATCCACTGAAGCTTTCTTT. Translated: CASARIGSTEAFF.

The CDR3 region has the DNA TGTGCCAGCAGTTTTACGACTCTCCGTAGCACAGATACGCAGTATTTT. Its protein product is CASSFTTLRSTDTQYF. V is TRBV2 and J is TRBJ2-3; D unclear. Trimming cost V 5 bases and J 0 bases, with 15 bases left between them. This CDR3 is 16 amino acids long. CDR1 and CDR2 (germline): SNHLY, FYNNEI.

This clone was counted between two and nine times. The J gene is TRBJ1-5, the V gene TRBV12-1; TRBD1, the table's D call, lacks a check against the DNA. TRBV12-1 is tagged as a pseudogene. This CDR3 is 15 amino acids long. CDR3 sequence (DNA): TGTGCCAGCAGCTCGGACAGGGGGAGCAATCAGCCCCAGCATTTT. It translates to CASSSDRGSNQPQHF.

CDR3 sequence: CASSDPGANVLTF. In DNA, the CDR3 is TGTGCCAGCAGCGACCCGGGGGCCAACGTCCTGACTTTC. The chain combines TRBV6-5 with TRBJ2-6, with unresolved D. V gave up 6 bases and J gave up 4 bases, with 7 bases separating them. CDR3 length equals 13 residues. The germline V gene has CDR1 MNHEY and CDR2 SVGAGI.

The genes are TRBV29-1 and TRBJ1-3; D may be TRBD1 (6 bases). Between the trimmed V and J ends, which lost 4 bases and 1 base, there was a span of 14 bases. The CDR3 runs 15 residues. Germline V gene lookup returns CDR1 SQVTM and CDR2 ANQGSEA. CDR3 nucleotide sequence: TGCAGCGTTGTGGTGTACAGGGCTTCTGGAAACACCATATATTTT. Translated: CSVVVYRASGNTIYF.

The V call is TRBV2, the J call TRBJ1-2, with 10 bases aligning to TRBD1. Germline loops: CDR1 SNHLY, CDR2 FYNNEI. The CDR3 is 16 amino acids. V gave up 5 bases and J gave up 0 bases; unmatched junction bases: 6. As DNA, the CDR3 is TGTGCCAGCAGTCCCGACAGGGGGCGGGCTAACTATGGCTACACCTTC. Protein product: CASSPDRGRANYGYTF.

The V gene is TRBV6-5, the J gene TRBJ2-7; D not certain. The germline V gene has CDR1 MNHEY and CDR2 SVGAGI. Trimming shortened V by 4 bases and J by 0 bases, and 4 bases separated the two germline ends. This CDR3 is 12 amino acids long. The CDR3, as DNA: TGTGCCAGCAGTTCAGGCTCCTACGAGCAGTACTTC. Translated: CASSSGSYEQYF.

This clone has only a few counts. V is TRBV6-5 and J is TRBJ2-7; TRBD2 aligns across 7 bases. Germline-derived CDR1 and CDR2 are MNHEY and SVGAGI. The CDR3 sequence is 14 residues long. V shed 7 bases, J shed 2 bases, and the junction held 8 bases outside the gene matches. The CDR3 region is CASTDTTSPYEQYF. The DNA of the CDR3 is TGTGCCAGCACCGACACGACTAGCCCCTACGAGCAGTACTTC.

This chain links TRBV19 with TRBJ2-7; 11 bases agree with TRBD2. The CDR3 is made up of 15 amino acids. Germline V gives CDR1 LNHDA, CDR2 SQIVND (reference sequence). J lost 7 bases, V lost 4 bases, and 9 bases had no gene match. The CDR3: CASSTGLAGLVEQYF. The CDR3 coding sequence is TGTGCCAGTAGTACCGGACTAGCGGGTCTAGTAGAGCAGTACTTC.

This chain connects TRBV21-1 to TRBJ2-5. TRBV21-1 has pseudogene status. The CDR3 loop spans 11 amino acids. The CDR3 bases are TGTGCCAGCAGCCACCAAGAGACCCAGTACTTC. Encoded protein: CASSHQETQYF.

The chain joins TRBV4-2 to TRBJ1-5; D is unresolved. V lost 0 bases to trimming and J lost 0 bases, with 9 bases between them. The CDR3 runs 16 residues. The V gene's germline CDR1 is LGHNA and CDR2 YNFKEQ. In DNA form, the CDR3 reads TGTGCCAGCAGCCAAGAAACTGGGTATAGCAATCAGCCCCAGCATTTT. Translated: CASSQETGYSNQPQHF.

This clone appeared a single time. The chain employs TRBV6-6 and TRBJ1-4; the D gene is possibly TRBD1 (6 bases). The germline CDR1 and CDR2 sequences are MNHNY and SVGAGI (reference sequence). This CDR3 is 14 amino acids long. The V and J ends lost 6 bases and 8 bases respectively, with 16 bases between them. CDR3 sequence: CASSHPTGWEKLFF. The CDR3 DNA reads as TGTGCCAGCAGCCACCCGACAGGTTGGGAAAAACTGTTTTTT.